This T cell receptor (beta chain) was observed in a study of response to subunit inactivated influenza vaccine. In this sample, this clonotype turned up a few times. The antigen remains undetermined. One entry per CDR3 protein results from TCRdb running MiXCR on the RT-PCR reads. The repertoire holds some 520,000 distinct CDR3 sequences, with approximately 15% as singletons. Study results and caveats: With each seasonal influenza vaccination, the authors suggested, few new T cells are recruited.

Germline V gene lookup returns CDR1 ENHRY and CDR2 SYGVKD. The CDR3 is 12 amino acids. V shed 9 bases and J 6 bases; nucleotides not matched to a gene: 5. This TCR came from a man aged 50 to 75 who received an inactivated influenza vaccine. The J gene is TRBJ1-5, the V gene TRBV10-3, with 7 positions matching TRBD1. The starting material was CD4+ T cells sorted from PBMCs, obtained less than 30 months after vaccination. The chain's CDR3 is CAISTGTQPQHF. CDR3 nucleotide sequence: TGTGCCATATCGACAGGGACTCAGCCCCAGCATTTT.